This TCR beta chain is drawn from a study of T-cell memory formation after mild COVID-19. Whole-study findings and limits: Some clones that responded turned up in pre-infection memory, which suggests that cross-reactive memory joined in.

J gave up 0 bases and V 1 base, and 10 bases lay outside the gene matches. CDR3 length: 17 amino acids. CDR1 and CDR2 from the germline V gene are SGHKS and YYEKEE (reference sequence). TCRdb passed the 5' RACE reads through MiXCR, listing each CDR3 protein once. The repertoire includes 210,000 or so distinct CDR3 sequences, under 30% of them detected once, and about an eighth sits in the top ten. This clonotype has at least ten counts. Its antigen is unknown. The source of this sequence is an adult woman who had mild COVID-19 (a few samples of this study predate the infection). Cell type and time point are not known. The chain couples TRBV5-5 to TRBJ2-7, with 7 bases lining up with TRBD2. The sample was PBMCs or a T cell subset sorted from them (not recorded which). The CDR3 spells CASSLSALGGSSYEQYF. CDR3 nucleotide sequence: TGTGCCAGCAGCTTGTCCGCACTGGGAGGGAGCTCCTACGAGCAGTACTTC. Complete variable domain (other parts from reference TRBV5-5 and TRBJ2-7): DAGVTQSPTHLIKTRGQQVTLRCSPISGHKSVSWYQQVLGQGPQFIFQYYEKEERGRGNFPDRFSARQFPNYSSELNVNALLLGDSALYLCASSLSALGGSSYEQYFGPGTRLTVT.